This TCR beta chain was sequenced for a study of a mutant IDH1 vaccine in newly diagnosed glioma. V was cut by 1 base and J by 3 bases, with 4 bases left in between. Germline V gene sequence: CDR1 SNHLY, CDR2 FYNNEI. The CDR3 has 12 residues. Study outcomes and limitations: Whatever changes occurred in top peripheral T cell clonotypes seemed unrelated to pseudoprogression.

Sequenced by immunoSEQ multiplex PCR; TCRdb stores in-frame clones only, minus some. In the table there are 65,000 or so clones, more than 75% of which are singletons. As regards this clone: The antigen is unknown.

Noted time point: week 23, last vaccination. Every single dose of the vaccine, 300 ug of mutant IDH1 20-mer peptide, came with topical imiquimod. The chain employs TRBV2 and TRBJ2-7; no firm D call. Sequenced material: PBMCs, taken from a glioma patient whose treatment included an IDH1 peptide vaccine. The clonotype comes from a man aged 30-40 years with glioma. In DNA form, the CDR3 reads TGTGCCAGCAGTGAAGACCACTACGAGCAGTACTTC. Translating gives CASSEDHYEQYF.